What follows are 18 T cell receptor beta chains derived from one specimen sequenced in a study of cytomegalovirus exposure and HLA in healthy donors. A multiplex PCR was run with 60 Vbeta primers and 13 Jbeta primers. Only in-frame clones appear in the TCRdb table, and some are missing; sequencing was by immunoSEQ multiplex PCR. The sample shows about 200,000 clones, about 81% of them seen only once. The specimen sequenced was PBMCs. The origin of the receptors is a woman between 50 and 59 years old in good health and CMV-seropositive.

This sequence joins TRBV2 and TRBJ2-1; a weak D match, TRBD1 (6 bases). The CDR3 spans 14 residues. V gave up 7 bases and J gave up 0 bases, with 10 bases separating them. Germline-derived CDR1 and CDR2 are SNHLY and FYNNEI. The DNA of the CDR3 is TGTGCCAGCACCAGGACAGTCTCCTACAATGAGCAGTTCTTC. It specifies CASTRTVSYNEQFF.

J is TRBJ1-4 and V is TRBV4-2; 7 bases map to TRBD1. J gave up 4 bases and V 2 bases, and 7 bases lay outside the gene matches. Germline assignment: CDR1 LGHNA and CDR2 YNFKEQ. This CDR3 has 16 residues. As DNA, the CDR3 is TGTGCCAGCAGCCAATCGCCGGGACAGAATAATGAAAAACTGTTTTTT. As protein: CASSQSPGQNNEKLFF.

The rearrangement joins TRBV19 to TRBJ1-1; D gene unclear. V was shortened by 7 bases and J by 1 base, with 13 bases between the two germline ends. The CDR3 has 14 residues. Germline CDR1 reads LNHDA; CDR2 reads SQIVND (reference sequence). The CDR3 spells CASMEGNQNTEAFF. CDR3 in DNA: TGTGCCAGTATGGAGGGAAACCAGAACACTGAAGCTTTCTTT.

The chain employs TRBV7-2 and TRBJ2-3; 12 bases are a match to TRBD2. There are 15 residues in the CDR3. V lost 5 bases, J lost 3 bases, and 3 bases stayed unmatched. The V gene's germline CDR1 is SGHTA and CDR2 FQGNSA. As DNA, the CDR3 is TGTGCCAGCAGCCAAGGGACTAGCGGGACAGATACGCAGTATTTT. It specifies CASSQGTSGTDTQYF.

The chain couples TRBV2 to TRBJ1-4, with D perhaps TRBD1 (5 bases). Trimming cost V 3 bases and J 8 bases, with 10 bases left between them. This CDR3 is built from 13 residues. Looked up from germline, CDR1 is SNHLY and CDR2 is FYNNEI. CDR3 region: CASSEGQSEKLFF. CDR3 nucleotides: TGTGCCAGCAGTGAGGGGCAGTCAGAAAAACTGTTTTTT.

The sample holds one count of this clone. For the CDR3, the DNA is TGTGCCAGCAGCCCGGGAACAGGGGGAGTCTATGGCTACACCTTC. This translates into CASSPGTGGVYGYTF. The chain joins TRBV5-6 to TRBJ1-2; 8 nucleotides align to TRBD1. V dropped 4 bases and J dropped 4; count of bases not matched to a gene: 9. This CDR3 region has 15 residues. Germline V gene sequence: CDR1 SGHDT, CDR2 YYEEEE.

This rearrangement joins TRBV10-3 to TRBJ2-5; TRBD2 is a possible D gene (6 bases). The J call is uncertain, as TRBJ2-7 better fits the DNA end. This CDR3 is 14 amino acids long. Germline CDR1 and CDR2: ENHRY and SYGVKD. This CDR3 reads CAVSRGREVGEQYF. CDR3 in DNA: TGTGCTGTATCAAGGGGCAGGGAGGTTGGCGAGCAGTACTTC.

This chain uses TRBV11-3 with TRBJ2-2; 9 bases line up with TRBD2. Losses at the gene ends were 2 bases for V and 1 base for J; bases not matched to a gene: 14. This CDR3 region has 20 residues. Germline V gene data show CDR1 as SGHNT and CDR2 as YENEEA. In DNA form, the CDR3 reads TGTGCCAGCAGCTTACCGGGCCGGAGTAGCGGGAGTCGGAACACCGGGGAGCTGTTTTTT. It translates to CASSLPGRSSGSRNTGELFF. Looking up the rest from reference TRBV11-3 and TRBJ2-2 gives the full variable domain: EAGVVQSPRYKIIEKKQPVAFWCNPISGHNTLYWYLQNLGQGPELLIRYENEEAVDDSQLPKDRFSAERLKGVDSTLKIQPAELGDSAVYLCASSLPGRSSGSRNTGELFFGEGSRLTVL.

The chain employs TRBV27 and TRBJ2-7; D is ambiguous. This CDR3 contains 14 residues. The germline gives CDR1 MNHEY, CDR2 SMNVEV (reference sequence). The V and J ends lost 6 bases and 0 bases respectively, with 12 bases between them. In DNA form, the CDR3 reads TGTGCCAGCAGCGAGGTAAGGAGCTCCTACGAGCAGTACTTC. This encodes CASSEVRSSYEQYF.

V and J are TRBV27 and TRBJ1-5; D perhaps matches TRBD1 (5 bases). The CDR3 runs 13 residues. Germline assignment: CDR1 MNHEY and CDR2 SMNVEV (reference sequence). Trimming removed 2 bases at V and 7 bases at J, with 9 bases between. This CDR3 reads CASSLARGQPQHF. The DNA of the CDR3 is TGTGCCAGCAGTTTAGCAAGGGGCCAGCCCCAGCATTTT.

Comments on this clone: A junction boundary mismatches the germline segment, possibly from a read error. This chain uses TRBV7-9 with TRBJ1-2, with D perhaps matching TRBD1 (6 bases). The CDR3 has 15 amino acids. Per the germline V gene, CDR1 is SEHNR and CDR2 is FQNEAQ (reference sequence). In nucleotides, the CDR3 is TGTTCCAGCAGCTTATCACAGGGTCAGTGGTATGGCTACACCTTC. As protein: CSSSLSQGQWYGYTF.

The chain couples TRBV7-3 to TRBJ2-7; D possibly corresponds to TRBD1 (5 bases). In germline, CDR1 is SGHTA, CDR2 FQGTGA. The CDR3 runs to 14 residues. V lost 6 bases, J lost 0 bases, and 12 bases lay in between. DNA of the CDR3: TGTGCCAGCAGGCAGGACACAAACTCCTACGAGCAGTACTTC. It translates to CASRQDTNSYEQYF. The full variable domain, its missing parts supplied by reference TRBV7-3 and TRBJ2-7, is GAGVSQTPSNKVTEKGKYVELRCDPISGHTALYWYRQSLGQGPEFLIYFQGTGAADDSGLPNDRFFAVRPEGSVSTLKIQRTERGDSAVYLCASRQDTNSYEQYFGPGTRLTVT.

The chain joins TRBV28 to TRBJ1-5; D is uncertain. The V end was cut by 3 bases, the J end by 3 bases, with 12 bases between. Germline lookup yields CDR1 MDHEN and CDR2 SYDVKM. This CDR3 contains 15 residues. The CDR3 spells CASSFSGSANQPQHF. The CDR3 nucleotides read TGTGCCAGCAGTTTCAGCGGGAGCGCCAATCAGCCCCAGCATTTT.

This clone was counted once. The CDR3 sequence: CASSWAGHQGLAGVGEQFF. CDR3 DNA sequence: TGTGCCAGCAGCTGGGCCGGTCACCAGGGACTAGCGGGAGTTGGGGAGCAGTTCTTC. The V call is TRBV5-6, the J call TRBJ2-1, with 14 nucleotides matching TRBD2. Losses at the gene ends were 3 bases for V and 10 bases for J; bases not matched to a gene: 18. The germline V gene has CDR1 SGHDT and CDR2 YYEEEE. This CDR3 has 19 residues. Together with reference TRBV5-6 and TRBJ2-1, the CDR3 gives the full variable domain: DAGVTQSPTHLIKTRGQQVTLRCSPKSGHDTVSWYQQALGQGPQFIFQYYEEEERQRGNFPDRFSGHQFPNYSSELNVNALLLGDSALYLCASSWAGHQGLAGVGEQFFGPGTRLTVL.

The chain combines TRBV7-9 with TRBJ2-7; the D gene is possibly TRBD2 (5 bases). CDR3 length equals 15 residues. CDR1 and CDR2 (germline): SEHNR, FQNEAQ (reference sequence). V was shortened by 3 bases and J by 0 bases, with 12 bases between the two germline ends. The CDR3 DNA reads as TGTGCCAGCAGCTTGGGTAGGAGGAGCTCCTACGAGCAGTACTTC. It yields the protein CASSLGRRSSYEQYF.

The V call is TRBV11-2, the J call TRBJ1-2, with a tentative D call TRBD1 (5 bases). Trimming removed 7 bases at V and 8 bases at J, with 17 bases between. The CDR3 sequence is 13 residues long. Per the germline V gene, CDR1 is SGHAT and CDR2 is FQNNGV. This CDR3 reads CASTQGEGGGYTF. The CDR3 DNA reads as TGTGCCAGCACCCAAGGGGAGGGCGGCGGCTACACCTTC.

The chain employs TRBV28 and TRBJ2-7; 13 bases are a match to TRBD2. V lost 6 bases and J lost 5; bases outside the gene matches: 4. CDR1 and CDR2 from the germline V gene are MDHEN and SYDVKM. CDR3 length: 14 amino acids. The CDR3 loop is CASRGLAGINEQYF. The CDR3 DNA is TGTGCCAGCAGGGGACTAGCGGGAATCAACGAGCAGTACTTC.

This sequence joins TRBV27 and TRBJ2-1; 8 bases match TRBD2. Germline V lookup: CDR1 MNHEY, CDR2 SMNVEV (reference sequence). J gave up 2 bases and V 1 base, and 4 bases lay outside the gene matches. This CDR3 is built from 16 residues. The chain's CDR3 is CASSLFPAGAYNEQFF. In nucleotides, the CDR3 is TGTGCCAGCAGTTTATTCCCAGCGGGGGCCTACAATGAGCAGTTCTTC.